This TCR beta chain is drawn from a study of CD8 T cells in Susac syndrome. An input of 0.5 to 1 ug of RNA was subjected to reverse transcription using random hexamers. TCR beta CDR3 was amplified by immunoSEQ covering 54 Vbeta and 13 Jbeta. From the immunoSEQ multiplex PCR reads, TCRdb called clonotypes with MiXCR, one entry per CDR3 protein. The repertoire has fewer than 350,000 distinct CDR3 sequences, 85% of them found once; the top ten carry 0.21%. Sequencing of TCR beta was performed on blood CD8+ and CD4+ T cells. FACS enriched CD8+ TEMRA cells, while bulk CD8+ and CD4+ were negatively isolated. Sequenced input: CD8+ T cells from PBMCs. The TCR originated in a human donor with multiple sclerosis.

Written as DNA, the CDR3 is TGTGCCAGCAGTTGCCCTAGGGGGGGCCCCTCGTGGAATGAGCAGTTCTTC. Protein: CASSCPRGGPSWNEQFF. The chain carries TRBV12-3 or TRBV12-4 and TRBJ2-1, with D possibly matching TRBD2 (7 bases). V gave up 4 bases and J gave up 7 bases, with 23 bases separating them. The CDR3 is 17 amino acids.